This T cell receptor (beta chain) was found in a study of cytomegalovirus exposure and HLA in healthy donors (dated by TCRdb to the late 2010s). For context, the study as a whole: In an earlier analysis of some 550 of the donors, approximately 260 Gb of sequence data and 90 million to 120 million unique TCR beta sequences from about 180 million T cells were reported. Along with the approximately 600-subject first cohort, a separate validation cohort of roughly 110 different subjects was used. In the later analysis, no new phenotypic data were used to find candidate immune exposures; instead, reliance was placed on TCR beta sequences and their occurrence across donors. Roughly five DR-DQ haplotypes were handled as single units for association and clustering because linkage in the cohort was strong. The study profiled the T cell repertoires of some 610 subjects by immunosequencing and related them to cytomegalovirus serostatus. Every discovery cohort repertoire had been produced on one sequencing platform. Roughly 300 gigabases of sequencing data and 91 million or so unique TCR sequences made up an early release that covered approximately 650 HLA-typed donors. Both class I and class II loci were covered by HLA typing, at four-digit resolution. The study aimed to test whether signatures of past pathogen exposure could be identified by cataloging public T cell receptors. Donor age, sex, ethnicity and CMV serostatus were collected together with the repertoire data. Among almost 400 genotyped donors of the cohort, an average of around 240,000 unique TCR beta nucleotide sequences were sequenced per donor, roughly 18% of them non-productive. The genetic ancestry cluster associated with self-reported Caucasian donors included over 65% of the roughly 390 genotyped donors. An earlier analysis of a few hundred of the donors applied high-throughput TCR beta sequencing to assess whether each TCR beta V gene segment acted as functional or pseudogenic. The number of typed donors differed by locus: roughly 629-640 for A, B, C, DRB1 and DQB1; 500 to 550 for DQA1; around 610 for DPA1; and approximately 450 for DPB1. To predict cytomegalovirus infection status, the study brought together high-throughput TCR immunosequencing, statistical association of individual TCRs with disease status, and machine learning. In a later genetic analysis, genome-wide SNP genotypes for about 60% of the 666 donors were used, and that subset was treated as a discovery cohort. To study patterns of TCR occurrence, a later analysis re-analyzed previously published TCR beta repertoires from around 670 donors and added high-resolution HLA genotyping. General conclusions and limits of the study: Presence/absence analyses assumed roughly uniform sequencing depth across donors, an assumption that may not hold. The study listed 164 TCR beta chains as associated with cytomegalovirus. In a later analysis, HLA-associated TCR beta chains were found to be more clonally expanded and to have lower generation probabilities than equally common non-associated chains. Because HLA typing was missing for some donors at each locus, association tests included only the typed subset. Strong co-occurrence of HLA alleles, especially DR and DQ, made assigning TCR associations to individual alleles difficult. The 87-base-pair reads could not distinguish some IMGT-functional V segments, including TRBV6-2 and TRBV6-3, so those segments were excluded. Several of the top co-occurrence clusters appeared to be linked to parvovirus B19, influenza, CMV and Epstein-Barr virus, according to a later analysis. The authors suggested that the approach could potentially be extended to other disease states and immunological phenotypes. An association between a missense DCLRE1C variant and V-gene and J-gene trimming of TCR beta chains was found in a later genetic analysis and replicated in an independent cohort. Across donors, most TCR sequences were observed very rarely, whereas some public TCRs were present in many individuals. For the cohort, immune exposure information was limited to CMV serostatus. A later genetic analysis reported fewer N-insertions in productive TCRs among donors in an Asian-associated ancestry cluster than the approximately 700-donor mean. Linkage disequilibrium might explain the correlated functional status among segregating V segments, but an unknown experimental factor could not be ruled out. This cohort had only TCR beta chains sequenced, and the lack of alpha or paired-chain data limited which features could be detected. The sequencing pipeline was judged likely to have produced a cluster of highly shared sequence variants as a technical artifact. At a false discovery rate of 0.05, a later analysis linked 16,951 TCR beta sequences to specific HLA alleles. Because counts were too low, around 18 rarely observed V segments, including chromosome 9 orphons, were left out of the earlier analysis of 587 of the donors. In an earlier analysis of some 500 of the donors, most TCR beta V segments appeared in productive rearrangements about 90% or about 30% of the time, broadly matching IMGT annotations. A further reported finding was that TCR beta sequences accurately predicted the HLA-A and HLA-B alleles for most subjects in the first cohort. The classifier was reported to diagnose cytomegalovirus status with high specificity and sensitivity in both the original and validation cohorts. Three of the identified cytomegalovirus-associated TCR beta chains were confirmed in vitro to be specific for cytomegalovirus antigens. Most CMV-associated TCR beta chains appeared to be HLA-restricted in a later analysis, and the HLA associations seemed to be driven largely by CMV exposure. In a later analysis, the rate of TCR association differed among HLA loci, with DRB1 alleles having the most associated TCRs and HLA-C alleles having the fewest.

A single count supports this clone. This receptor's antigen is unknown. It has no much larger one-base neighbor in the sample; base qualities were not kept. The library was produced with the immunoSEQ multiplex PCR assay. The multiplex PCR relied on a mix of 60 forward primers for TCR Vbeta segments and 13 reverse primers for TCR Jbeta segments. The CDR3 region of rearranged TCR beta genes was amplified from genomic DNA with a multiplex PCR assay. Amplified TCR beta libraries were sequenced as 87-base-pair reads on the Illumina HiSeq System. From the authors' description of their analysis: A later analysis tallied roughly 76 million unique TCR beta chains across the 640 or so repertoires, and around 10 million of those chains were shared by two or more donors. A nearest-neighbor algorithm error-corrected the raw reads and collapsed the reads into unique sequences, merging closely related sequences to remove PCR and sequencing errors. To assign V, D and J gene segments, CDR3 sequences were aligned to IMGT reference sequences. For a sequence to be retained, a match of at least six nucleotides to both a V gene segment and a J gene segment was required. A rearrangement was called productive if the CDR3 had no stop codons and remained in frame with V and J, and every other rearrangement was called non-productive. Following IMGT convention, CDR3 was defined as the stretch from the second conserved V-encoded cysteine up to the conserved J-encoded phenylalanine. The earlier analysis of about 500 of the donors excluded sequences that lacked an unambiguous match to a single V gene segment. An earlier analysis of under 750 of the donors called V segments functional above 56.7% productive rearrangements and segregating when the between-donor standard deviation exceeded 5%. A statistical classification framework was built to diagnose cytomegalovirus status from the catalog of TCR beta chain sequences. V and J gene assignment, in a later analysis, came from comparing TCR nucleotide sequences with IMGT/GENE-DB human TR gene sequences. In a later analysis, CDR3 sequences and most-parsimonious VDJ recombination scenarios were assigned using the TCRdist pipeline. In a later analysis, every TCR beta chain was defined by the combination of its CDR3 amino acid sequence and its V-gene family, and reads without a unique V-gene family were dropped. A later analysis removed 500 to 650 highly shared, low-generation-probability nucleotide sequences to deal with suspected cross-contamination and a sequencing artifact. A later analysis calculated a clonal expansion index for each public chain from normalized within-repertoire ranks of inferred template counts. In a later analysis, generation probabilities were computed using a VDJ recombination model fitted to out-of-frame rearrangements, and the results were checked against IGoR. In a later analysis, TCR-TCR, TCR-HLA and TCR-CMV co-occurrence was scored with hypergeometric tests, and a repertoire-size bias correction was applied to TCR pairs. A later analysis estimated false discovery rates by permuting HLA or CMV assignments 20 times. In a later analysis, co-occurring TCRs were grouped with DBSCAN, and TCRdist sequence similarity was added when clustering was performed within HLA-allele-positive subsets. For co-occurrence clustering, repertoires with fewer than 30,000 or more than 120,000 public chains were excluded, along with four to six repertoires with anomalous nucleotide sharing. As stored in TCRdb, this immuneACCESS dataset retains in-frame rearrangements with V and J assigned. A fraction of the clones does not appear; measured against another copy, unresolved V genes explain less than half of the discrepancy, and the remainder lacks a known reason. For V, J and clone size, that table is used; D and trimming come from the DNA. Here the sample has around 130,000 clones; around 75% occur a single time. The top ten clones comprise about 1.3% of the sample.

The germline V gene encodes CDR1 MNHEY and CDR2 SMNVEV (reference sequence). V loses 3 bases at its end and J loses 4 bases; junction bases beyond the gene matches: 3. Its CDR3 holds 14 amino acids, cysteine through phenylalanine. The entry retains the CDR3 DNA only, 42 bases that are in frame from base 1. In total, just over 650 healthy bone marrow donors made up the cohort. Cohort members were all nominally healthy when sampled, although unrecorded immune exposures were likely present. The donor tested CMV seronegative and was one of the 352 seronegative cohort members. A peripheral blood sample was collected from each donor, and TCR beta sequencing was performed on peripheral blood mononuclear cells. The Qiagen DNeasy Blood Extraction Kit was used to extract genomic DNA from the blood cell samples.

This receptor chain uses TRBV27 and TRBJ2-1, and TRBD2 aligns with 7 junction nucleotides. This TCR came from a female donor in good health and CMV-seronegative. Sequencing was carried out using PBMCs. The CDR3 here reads CASSLGGGYNEQFF. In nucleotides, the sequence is TGTGCCAGCAGTTTGGGCGGGGGATACAATGAGCAGTTCTTC.